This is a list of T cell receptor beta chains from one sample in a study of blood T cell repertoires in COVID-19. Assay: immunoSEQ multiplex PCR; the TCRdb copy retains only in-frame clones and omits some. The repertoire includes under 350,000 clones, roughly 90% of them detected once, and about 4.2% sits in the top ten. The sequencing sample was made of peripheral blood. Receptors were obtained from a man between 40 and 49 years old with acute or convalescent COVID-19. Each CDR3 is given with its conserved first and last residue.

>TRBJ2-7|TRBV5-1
CASSLDRNYEQYF
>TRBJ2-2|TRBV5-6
CASTWGGTGRTGELFF
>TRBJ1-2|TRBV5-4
CASSMPGTAYGYTF
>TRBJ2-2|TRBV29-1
CSARQGSAGELFF
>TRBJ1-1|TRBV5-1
CASSLTPGTAEAFF
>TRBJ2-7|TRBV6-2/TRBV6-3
CASSQGGRPGTYEQYF
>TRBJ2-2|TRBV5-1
CASSLLYGTSGVDTGELFF
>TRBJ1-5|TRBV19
CASSSRTGSTSNQPQHF
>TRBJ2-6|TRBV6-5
CASSYRGPSGANVLTF
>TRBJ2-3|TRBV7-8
CASSPGQLSDTQYF
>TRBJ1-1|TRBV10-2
CASRGHARHTEAFF
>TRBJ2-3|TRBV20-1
CSASGRGATDTQYF
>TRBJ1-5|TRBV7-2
CASSPGQQNQPQHF
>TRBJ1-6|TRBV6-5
CASHVVGGDSPLHF
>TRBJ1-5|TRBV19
CASSIGLTDQPQHF
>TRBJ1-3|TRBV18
CASSPMPGDARNTIYF
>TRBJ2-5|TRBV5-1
CASSWELAGEQETQYF
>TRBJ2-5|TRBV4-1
CASSLGTGGETQYF
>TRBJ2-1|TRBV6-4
CASSSQGSFYNEQFF
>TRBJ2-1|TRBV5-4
CASSLVRGAHNEQFF
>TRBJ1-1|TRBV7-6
CASSLGGGTEAFF
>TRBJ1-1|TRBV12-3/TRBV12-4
CASSFGTQAFF
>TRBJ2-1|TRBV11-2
CASSSRVHEQFF
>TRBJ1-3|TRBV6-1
CASSDRGLYSGNTIYF
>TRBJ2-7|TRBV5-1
CASSGLSSYEQYF
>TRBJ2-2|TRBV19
CASSMAGGAGELFF
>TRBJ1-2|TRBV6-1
CASSEAGAGVFGYTF
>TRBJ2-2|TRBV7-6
CASSSSDRNTGELFF
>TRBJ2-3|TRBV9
CASSTSGLAGRDTQYF
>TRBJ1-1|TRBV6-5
CASKEYTEAFF
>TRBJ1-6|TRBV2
CASSPQGAYNSPLHF
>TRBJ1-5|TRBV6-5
CASSFRDQPQHF